The sequence of this T cell receptor beta chain was determined in a study of cytomegalovirus exposure and HLA in healthy donors. On the study more broadly: Genotyping showed 81% of fewer than 500 donors falling in the Caucasian-associated ancestry cluster. Study results and limitations: Both high specificity and high sensitivity reportedly marked the classifier's diagnosis of cytomegalovirus status. Specific recognition of CMV antigens was confirmed in vitro for a few chains (all CMV-associated).

About this clone: Its antigen is unknown.

Nominally healthy donors provided the samples, though records likely missed some immune exposures. V lost 6 bases, J lost 4 bases, and 5 bases stayed unmatched. The CDR3 is 13 amino acids. Germline loops: CDR1 MDHEN, CDR2 SYDVKM. The PCR used 60 Vbeta and 13 Jbeta primers. The method was immunoSEQ multiplex PCR; TCRdb's version includes in-frame clones alone and lacks a portion of them. The sample records under 150,000 clones, around four fifths being singletons. The sequence was collected from a woman in her thirties or forties in good health and CMV-seropositive. The material sequenced was PBMCs. The chain has TRBV28 and TRBJ2-7; 8 bases line up with TRBD1. The CDR3 region has the DNA TGTGCCAGCAGAGGACAGGGTTTTTACGAGCAGTACTTC. Translation: CASRGQGFYEQYF.